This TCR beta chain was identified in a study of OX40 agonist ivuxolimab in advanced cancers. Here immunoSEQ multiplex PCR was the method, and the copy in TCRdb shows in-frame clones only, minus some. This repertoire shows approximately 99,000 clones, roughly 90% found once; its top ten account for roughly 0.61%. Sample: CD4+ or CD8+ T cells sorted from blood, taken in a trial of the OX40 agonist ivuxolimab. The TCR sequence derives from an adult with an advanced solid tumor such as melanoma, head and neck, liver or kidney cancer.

CDR3 sequence (DNA): TGTGCCAGCCGGGACTGGAGGAACAATGAGCAGTTCTTC. It specifies CASRDWRNNEQFF. V is TRBV6-6 and J is TRBJ2-1; D is possibly TRBD2 (6 bases). Germline CDR1 reads MNHNY; CDR2 reads SVGAGI (reference sequence). The CDR3 totals 13 residues. The V end lost 8 bases, the J end lost 5 bases, and 13 bases lay between the germline ends.